The 30 T cell receptor beta chains below come from one sample, sequenced in a study of spatial heterogeneity in lung cancer. Study-wide results and caveats: Within tumors, counts of expanded alpha and beta TCRs tracked tumor mutation counts.

From the 5' RACE reads, TCRdb called clonotypes with MiXCR, one entry per CDR3 protein. The sample holds 600 to 800 distinct CDR3 sequences, 7.5% to 10% seen once. Time point indicated: sample taken at primary tumor resection. The antigens these receptors bind are not known. This specimen was lung tumor tissue, taken at surgery. All receptors come from a male donor with early-stage non-small cell lung cancer.

Judged by abundance, this clonotype is large. The CDR3 DNA is TGTGCCTGGAGTGTGTCGGACAGGGACTACGAGCAGTACTTC. Residues: CAWSVSDRDYEQYF. The chain couples TRBV30 to TRBJ2-7; 8 positions agree with TRBD1. The germline CDR1 and CDR2 sequences are GTSNPN and SVGIG (reference sequence). The CDR3 length is 14 residues. The ends lost 0 bases at V and 3 bases at J; junction bases unmatched: 4.

Sample share makes this clonotype large (0.1 to 1%). The V call is TRBV27, the J call TRBJ2-5; 12 nucleotides line up with TRBD2. Trimming took 5 bases from V and 2 from J; bases not matched to a gene: 12. In germline, CDR1 is MNHEY, CDR2 SMNVEV (reference sequence). This CDR3 is built from 18 residues. The CDR3 DNA follows: TGTGCCAGCAGTCCTCTCTTCCCTAGCGGGGGGGTTCAAGAGACCCAGTACTTC. Residues: CASSPLFPSGGVQETQYF.

This clonotype is labeled medium-sized. The chain links TRBV27 to TRBJ2-1; tentatively, D is TRBD1 (6 bases). CDR1 is MNHEY, CDR2 SMNVEV, per germline (reference sequence). This CDR3 comprises 14 residues. Trimming stripped 0 bases from V and 4 bases from J, with 7 bases between. DNA for the CDR3: TGTGCCAGCAGTTTATCAGGACAGTACAATGAGCAGTTCTTC. Translated, it gives CASSLSGQYNEQFF.

The V and J genes are TRBV24-1 and TRBJ2-1; 10 nucleotides agree with TRBD2. The CDR3 is 17 amino acids. The germline gives CDR1 KGHDR, CDR2 SFDVKD. V lost 3 bases to trimming and J lost 0 bases; unmatched junction nucleotides: 4. The CDR3 protein is CATSDHKRGGSYNEQFF. The CDR3 DNA is TGTGCCACCAGTGATCACAAGCGGGGGGGCTCCTACAATGAGCAGTTCTTC.

With regard to this clonotype: The junction and the germline gene differ at one end; a read error may be behind it. The chain combines TRBV19 with TRBJ2-5, with 7 bases matching TRBD2. The CDR3 is made up of 15 amino acids. The germline CDR1 and CDR2 sequences are LNHDA and SQIVND (reference sequence). The CDR3 sequence: CASSIRLAAQKTQYF. In DNA form, the CDR3 reads TGTGCCAGTAGTATACGCCTAGCGGCCCAAAAGACCCAGTACTTC.

This clonotype is medium-sized. This chain joins TRBV30 and TRBJ1-6; a weak D match, TRBD1 (6 bases). V was shortened by 3 bases and J by 5 bases, with 8 bases between the two germline ends. CDR3 size: 13 residues. Germline CDR1 reads GTSNPN; CDR2 reads SVGIG (reference sequence). The CDR3, as DNA: TGTGCCTGGAGCCGACAGGATAATTCACCCCTCCACTTT. Protein product: CAWSRQDNSPLHF.

This clonotype turned up a few times. The chain combines TRBV9 with TRBJ1-1; D gene uncertain. V was cut by 2 bases and J by 2 bases, with 7 bases left in between. Germline-derived CDR1 and CDR2 are SGDLS and YYNGEE. The CDR3 has 13 amino acids. The CDR3: CASSVDTNTEAFF. The CDR3 DNA reads as TGTGCCAGCAGCGTCGACACAAACACTGAAGCTTTCTTT.

This clonotype is labeled as large. The chain joins TRBV28 to TRBJ2-7, with TRBD2 matching 11 bases. Germline-derived CDR1 and CDR2 are MDHEN and SYDVKM. This CDR3 has 16 amino acids. The V gene end was trimmed by 5 bases and the J gene end by 2 bases; junction bases not matched to a gene: 8. The CDR3 is CASSPVGTSGPYEQYF. CDR3 nucleotides: TGTGCCAGCAGTCCTGTAGGGACTAGCGGACCCTACGAGCAGTACTTC.

This clonotype is medium-sized (0.01 to 0.1%). The chain links TRBV27 to TRBJ2-3, with 15 bases identical to TRBD2. There are 20 residues in the CDR3. After removal of 3 bases from V and 7 bases from J, the junction contained 17 bases not matched to a gene. CDR1 MNHEY and CDR2 SMNVEV come from the germline V gene (reference sequence). The CDR3 reads CASSFRRDRGLAGGKNTQYF. The DNA of the CDR3 is TGTGCCAGCAGTTTTCGCCGGGACAGGGGACTAGCGGGGGGTAAGAATACGCAGTATTTT.

By sample share, this clonotype is large. This rearrangement joins TRBV7-9 to TRBJ2-6; D uncertain. CDR3 length: 14 residues. Deletions cut 7 bases from V and 2 bases from J, with 9 bases between. From germline, CDR1 is SEHNR and CDR2 FQNEAQ (reference sequence). CDR3 residues: CASILYAGANVLTF. CDR3 coding DNA: TGTGCCAGCATCCTGTACGCTGGGGCCAACGTCCTGACTTTC. Drawing the rest from reference TRBV7-9 and TRBJ2-6, the complete variable domain is DTGVSQNPRHKITKRGQNVTFRCDPISEHNRLYWYRQTLGQGPEFLTYFQNEAQLEKSRLLSDRFSAERPKGSFSTLEIQRTEQGDSAMYLCASILYAGANVLTFGAGSRLTVL.

Within the sample, this clonotype is large. The rearrangement links TRBV9 to TRBJ2-3; a possible D gene is TRBD2 (6 bases). The CDR3 sequence is 13 residues long. From germline, CDR1 is SGDLS and CDR2 YYNGEE. V was trimmed by 7 bases and J by 2 bases, leaving 11 bases between them. CDR3 protein: CASEGLNTDTQYF. CDR3 nucleotide sequence: TGTGCCAGCGAAGGACTAAACACAGATACGCAGTATTTT.

The chain employs TRBV7-2 and TRBJ2-2; TRBD2 matches at 8 bases. Trimming cost V 2 bases and J 7 bases; bases outside gene matches: 6. Germline V gives CDR1 SGHTA, CDR2 FQGNSA. CDR3 length equals 15 residues. CDR3 DNA: TGTGCCAGCAGCTTAAGACTAGCGTCCAACGGGGAGCTGTTTTTT. Amino acid sequence: CASSLRLASNGELFF.

This chain joins TRBV29-1 and TRBJ2-2, with D unresolved. Germline CDR1 reads SQVTM; CDR2 reads ANQGSEA. The CDR3 length is 12 residues. With 6 bases removed from V and 8 bases from J, the gap between germline ends came to 13 bases. The CDR3 sequence: CSVTQPRGELFF. The CDR3 nucleotides are TGCAGCGTGACCCAGCCAAGGGGGGAGCTGTTTTTT.

This clonotype is medium-sized. The chain has TRBV20-1 and TRBJ2-1, with D unresolved. From germline, CDR1 is DFQATT and CDR2 SNEGSKA (reference sequence). V lost 4 bases, J lost 4 bases, and 17 bases lay in between. The CDR3 runs 15 residues. CDR3 coding DNA: TGCAGTGCTAATTCGGATAAATCCCGTTACAATGAGCAGTTCTTC. It specifies CSANSDKSRYNEQFF.

By share of the sample, this clonotype is medium-sized. The chain employs TRBV29-1 and TRBJ2-7, with D possibly called TRBD1 or TRBD2 (5 bases each). V dropped 4 bases and J dropped 4 bases, with 11 bases sitting between them. Germline values: CDR1 SQVTM, CDR2 ANQGSEA. CDR3 length: 12 amino acids. Here the CDR3 reads CSVGGPTYEQYF. CDR3 in DNA: TGCAGCGTTGGGGGACCCACTTACGAGCAGTACTTC.

The chain employs TRBV5-1 and TRBJ2-3, with 13 bases identical to TRBD2. Germline CDR1 reads SGHRS; CDR2 reads YFSETQ. Germline trimming cut 3 bases from V and 2 bases from J; bases unmatched to any gene: 12. The CDR3 extends over 19 amino acids. The CDR3 DNA reads TGCGCCAGCAGCTCCCCCGGGACTAGCGGGGAGGTACCCACAGATACGCAGTATTTT. It is translated as CASSSPGTSGEVPTDTQYF.

This clonotype rates as medium-sized. This chain joins TRBV5-6 and TRBJ1-1; D uncertain. Germline CDR1 is SGHDT and CDR2 is YYEEEE. Trimming removed 3 bases at V and 3 bases at J, with 15 bases between. The CDR3 is made up of 15 amino acids. The CDR3 loop reads CASSWYSAGYTEAFF. In nucleotides, the CDR3 is TGTGCCAGCAGCTGGTACTCAGCGGGGTACACTGAAGCTTTCTTT.

This clonotype counts as large. This rearrangement joins TRBV9 to TRBJ1-2; D not resolved. The CDR3 loop spans 14 amino acids. Germline values: CDR1 SGDLS, CDR2 YYNGEE. Deletions cut 0 bases from V and 4 bases from J, with 10 bases between. This CDR3 is CASSVVPGFYGYTF. Here the CDR3 DNA reads TGTGCCAGCAGCGTAGTACCGGGCTTCTATGGCTACACCTTC. Combining the CDR3 with reference TRBV9 and TRBJ1-2 gives the whole variable domain DSGVTQTPKHLITATGQRVTLRCSPRSGDLSVYWYQQSLDQGLQFLIQYYNGEERAKGNILERFSAQQFPDLHSELNLSSLELGDSALYFCASSVVPGFYGYTFGSGTRLTVV.

This clonotype rates as medium-sized (0.01 to 0.1%). The gene calls are TRBV12-3 or TRBV12-4 and TRBJ2-1; TRBD2 agrees at 8 bases. J gave up 6 bases and V 11 bases, and 6 bases lay outside the gene matches. This CDR3 comprises 12 residues. For the CDR3, the DNA is TGTGCCGGCCAGCGGGGGAGCAATGAGCAGTTCTTC. This gives the protein CAGQRGSNEQFF.

In this sample, this clonotype turned up a few times. J is TRBJ2-5 and V is TRBV27; D possibly matches TRBD1 or TRBD2 (5 bases each). This CDR3 contains 18 residues. Germline loops: CDR1 MNHEY, CDR2 SMNVEV (reference sequence). With 3 bases removed from V and 5 bases from J, the gap between germline ends came to 25 bases. This chain's CDR3 is CASSFRREDGGLGETQYF. CDR3 nucleotide sequence: TGTGCCAGCAGTTTCCGCCGCGAGGATGGGGGTCTTGGCGAGACCCAGTACTTC.

By frequency in the sample, this clonotype is medium-sized. This chain links TRBV6-2 or TRBV6-3 with TRBJ2-3; tentatively, D is TRBD2 (6 bases). The V gene lost 6 bases and the J gene lost 2 bases, with 12 bases spanning the gap. The CDR3 length is 14 residues. Germline-derived CDR1 and CDR2 are MNHEY and SVGEGT. The CDR3 reads CASSGGDSTDTQYF. In DNA, the CDR3 is TGTGCCAGCAGCGGCGGGGACTCCACAGATACGCAGTATTTT.

This clonotype is large. The chain's CDR3 is CSASDLAGTTLTGTDTQYF. For the CDR3, the DNA is TGCAGTGCTAGCGATTTGGCCGGGACCACCCTGACCGGCACAGATACGCAGTATTTT. The genes are TRBV20-1 and TRBJ2-3; tentatively, D is TRBD1 or TRBD2 (5 bases each). The CDR3 contains 19 residues. Germline V CDR1 and CDR2: DFQATT, SNEGSKA (reference sequence). V lost 3 bases to trimming and J lost 1 base, with 26 bases between them.

Only one count was recorded for this clonotype. The rearrangement uses TRBV7-2 and TRBJ2-7; possibly TRBD2 for D (5 bases). The V end was cut by 5 bases, the J end by 1 base, with 12 bases between. This CDR3 contains 14 residues. The V gene's germline CDR1 is SGHTA and CDR2 FQGNSA. The CDR3 sequence: CASSPRAGSYEQYF. CDR3 DNA sequence: TGTGCCAGCAGCCCCCGCGCGGGTTCCTACGAGCAGTACTTC.

This clonotype is classed as large. The CDR3 here is CASSKDGQETQYF. In DNA, the CDR3 is TGTGCCAGCAGCAAGGACGGCCAAGAGACCCAGTACTTC. This sequence joins TRBV7-3 and TRBJ2-5; D uncertain. The V gene's germline CDR1 is SGHTA and CDR2 FQGTGA. The V end was cut by 5 bases, the J end by 1 base, with 8 bases between. This CDR3 comprises 13 residues.

This clonotype ranks as medium-sized. This chain uses TRBV30 with TRBJ2-7, with TRBD1 identical over 11 bases. V trimming: 3 bases; J trimming: 2 bases; junction bases outside the gene matches: 3. Germline loops: CDR1 GTSNPN, CDR2 SVGIG (reference sequence). This CDR3 region has 14 residues. The CDR3 DNA reads TGTGCCTGGAGCGGACAGGGGGCCCCCTACGAGCAGTACTTC. Translating it yields CAWSGQGAPYEQYF.

Sample share makes this clonotype medium-sized. This chain uses TRBV27 with TRBJ2-3; maybe TRBD2 (5 bases). The CDR3 runs to 12 residues. The germline V gene encodes CDR1 MNHEY and CDR2 SMNVEV (reference sequence). Trimming removed 4 bases from V and 4 bases from J, with 6 bases in between. The CDR3 loop reads CASSSGADTQYF. CDR3 in DNA: TGTGCCAGCAGTTCCGGGGCAGATACGCAGTATTTT.

This sequence joins TRBV28 and TRBJ2-4; D remains ambiguous. Germline CDR1 and CDR2: MDHEN and SYDVKM. The V end lost 3 bases, the J end lost 0 bases, and 9 bases lay between the germline ends. This CDR3 contains 15 residues. CDR3 residues: CASSFPGSAKNIQYF. CDR3 coding DNA: TGTGCCAGCAGTTTCCCAGGCTCAGCCAAAAACATTCAGTACTTC.

This clonotype is labeled as medium-sized (0.01 to 0.1%). This chain links TRBV28 with TRBJ2-1, with D possibly matching TRBD1 (6 bases). Germline V gene lookup returns CDR1 MDHEN and CDR2 SYDVKM. Trimming cost V 1 base and J 4 bases, with 20 bases left between them. This CDR3 has 18 residues. CDR3 bases: TGTGCCAGCAGTTTATTTCCAGGGGTGGCGCTCGAGTACAATGAGCAGTTCTTC. It translates to CASSLFPGVALEYNEQFF.

This clonotype occurred a few times. The rearrangement joins TRBV6-2 or TRBV6-3 to TRBJ2-1; TRBD1 matches 8 bases. CDR3 length: 14 amino acids. With 7 bases clipped from V and 9 bases from J, the junction kept 11 bases outside the gene matches. Germline CDR1 MNHEY, CDR2 SVGEGT. CDR3 region: CASTLWGQGAEQFF. The CDR3 coding sequence is TGTGCCAGCACTTTGTGGGGTCAGGGGGCTGAGCAGTTCTTC.

This clonotype is large (0.1 to 1%) within its sample. The chain combines TRBV27 with TRBJ2-7; 8 nucleotides align to TRBD1. Germline-derived CDR1 and CDR2 are MNHEY and SMNVEV (reference sequence). CDR3 length: 13 residues. Trimming cost V 5 bases and J 7 bases; bases outside gene matches: 7. CDR3 amino acids: CASSLLTGVEQYF. DNA of the CDR3: TGTGCCAGCAGTCTCCTGACAGGGGTTGAGCAGTACTTC.